This T cell receptor beta chain was profiled in a study of human versus mouse CDR3 diversity and MHC coevolution (dated by TCRdb to the late 2010s). Concerning the study at large: According to reports, the immunoSEQ assay detects one in 200,000 T cells and minimizes multiplex PCR amplification bias. As a reference point for TCR selection on multiple MHC II alleles, the study used human naive CD4 T cell repertoires and compared them against human-TCR-locus transgenic mice that have a single MHC II. Valid reads per sample ranged from about 0.6 x 10^7 to 1.8 x 10^7 across mouse and human samples. The human cohort was made up of three healthy volunteer blood donors, who at collection were aged 30 to 40, 40 to 50 and 60 to 69, one donor in each range. What the research found in general, with its limitations: Most of the three human donors showed the lowest clonal inequality scores among all compared groups. Repertoire diversity was not considered directly comparable between humans and mice because human T cells were selected on six MHC II alleles. On average, humans had more CDR3 deletions and insertions than mice did, pointing to greater exonuclease and TdT activity. According to iCHAO1 estimates, humans had the largest TCR beta repertoire, 1.7 million or so clonotypes, which was attributed likely to selection by multiple MHC II molecules.

The QIAGEN blood and tissue kit was used to extract genomic DNA from the sorted cells, and that DNA was then quantified on a NanoDrop 1000. TCR alpha and beta chains were deep sequenced and quantified on the immunoSEQ platform using multiplex PCR of genomic DNA. On the study's bioinformatics: TCR sequences were annotated using IMGT gene and region definitions. Out-of-frame rearrangements were taken as a proxy for the preselection repertoire and were compared with in-frame clonotypes. The iCHAO1 estimator provided with the immunoSEQ platform was used to estimate repertoire size. A Gini index based on the Lorenz curve was applied to in-frame amino acid clonotypes to measure clonal inequality. The intersect function in the R package tcR was used to count shared clonotypes, while the Jaccard index served to score similarity. Frequencies of V, J and V-J usage were subjected to principal component analysis with the R prcomp function, without normalization. Drawn from immuneACCESS, this table holds only the in-frame rearrangements with V and J called that TCRdb kept. Clones are partly lost; checked studies trace under half to an unresolved V gene and leave the rest unexplained. Clone size and the V and J calls come from that table; the DNA yielded D and trimming. The sample has around 59,000 clones on record, about 94% of them singletons. The ten largest clones take up approximately 19% of the sample.

Comment on this clone: Its antigen has not been determined. It has no much larger one-base neighbor in the sample; base qualities were not kept.

The CDR3 runs 17 residues from the cysteine to the phenylalanine. Only the CDR3 DNA stays, 51 bases, in frame from base 1. The germline V and J ends show losses of 3 bases and 4 bases respectively, and no gene match explains 11 bases of the junction. From a lookup of the germline V gene, CDR1 and CDR2 are SGHTS and YDEGEE. Fluorescence-activated cell sorting was used to pull naive CD4 T cells, meaning cells that were CD45RO-negative and CD62L-positive, out of the PBMCs. From each donor, around 50 ml of fresh peripheral blood was taken, and Ficoll density centrifugation was then used to isolate PBMCs. All samples were sorted on a FACSAria III instrument and reached purity above 85%.

The sequence was obtained from a person aged 55 to 75 in good health. The material sequenced was naive CD4+ T cells from blood. The sample's cell subset or site label is to be understood as: CD45RO-negative CD62L-positive naive CD4 T cells. The chain uses TRBV5-8 and TRBJ2-7; TRBD1 aligns with 12 central bases. The CDR3: CASSYSGQGARGYEQYF. The sequenced DNA is TGTGCCAGCAGCTATTCGGGACAGGGGGCAAGAGGGTACGAGCAGTACTTC.